The rows below give T cell receptor beta chains drawn from one sample of a study of CXCR3-negative and CXCR3-positive naive CD8 T cells. After re-calling the 5' RACE reads, TCRdb lists one entry per CDR3 protein, DNA absent. The table for this sample gives about 50,000 distinct CDR3 sequences. The sample taken for sequencing was naive CXCR3- CD8+ T cells from blood. These receptors originate from a human donor in good health. Some clones in this sample may be carry-over from other donors' samples. Both conserved end residues are part of each CDR3. The size of a clone is reported for some rows only, either as once, few or many, or as a class for expanded clones.

TRBJ2-5,TRBV14,NA,CASSQAQLRPYQETQYF
TRBJ1-1,TRBV27,NA,CASSTQGYTEAFF
TRBJ2-2,TRBV5-1,NA,CASSFSLANTGELFF
TRBJ2-5,TRBV7-2,NA,CASSLARQGQETQYF
TRBJ2-1,TRBV28,NA,CASSLRLNNEQFF
TRBJ2-2,TRBV29-1,NA,CSVDRQEYTGELFF
TRBJ2-2,TRBV7-9,NA,CASPDGHTGELFF
TRBJ2-2,TRBV7-8,NA,CASSQARPELFF
TRBJ2-2,TRBV27,NA,CASSSFLGFPGELFF
TRBJ2-2,TRBV28,NA,CASSLTGGEGGGELFF
TRBJ2-2,TRBV7-6,NA,CASSLSPGLAGGYRAGELFF
TRBJ2-3,TRBV5-1,NA,CASSRGLSEYF
TRBJ2-1,TRBV6-6,NA,CASSLAPPYNEQFF
TRBJ2-7,TRBV3-1,NA,CASSQVHEQGEDYEQYF
TRBJ2-7,TRBV29-1,NA,CSVESPRRQGAYEQYF
TRBJ2-1,TRBV28,NA,CASSLRMTGVDNEQFF
TRBJ2-5,TRBV6-2/TRBV6-3,NA,CASSLPTGLSHGIQETQYF
TRBJ1-2,TRBV7-2,NA,CASSLDTVKGHGYTF
TRBJ2-2,TRBV10-3,NA,CAISEFGQGATGELFF
TRBJ2-7,TRBV5-6,NA,CASSYLSYEQYF
TRBJ2-7,TRBV27,NA,CASAPYSTVTYEQYF
TRBJ2-3,TRBV6-5,NA,CASSYEGLAGAGDTQYF
TRBJ2-1,TRBV7-8,NA,CASSLAGGHGLNEQFF
TRBJ1-1,TRBV2,NA,CASTGQPNTEAFF
TRBJ2-3,TRBV7-3,NA,CASSHPQGQPTDTQYF
TRBJ1-2,TRBV18,medium-sized,CASSARQGSGYTF
TRBJ2-7,TRBV28,NA,CASSLAGDHEQYF
TRBJ2-2,TRBV20-1,NA,CSAKHPGFTGELFF
TRBJ2-7,TRBV7-9,NA,CASSPAETTYSYEQYF
TRBJ2-1,TRBV12-3/TRBV12-4,NA,CASSALAGFSNEQFF
TRBJ2-1,TRBV12-3/TRBV12-4,NA,CASRLGGLNEQFF
TRBJ2-2,TRBV29-1,NA,CSVDGTRNTGELFF
TRBJ2-1,TRBV6-4,NA,CASSVTAGHGNNEQFF
TRBJ2-7,TRBV6-2/TRBV6-3,medium-sized,CASNPAGSSYEQYF
TRBJ2-6,TRBV9,NA,CASSVGDAYSGANVLTF
TRBJ2-3,TRBV7-3,NA,CASSPSGVKTSTDTQYF
TRBJ2-3,TRBV29-1,NA,CSTPLEAGDRTDTQYF